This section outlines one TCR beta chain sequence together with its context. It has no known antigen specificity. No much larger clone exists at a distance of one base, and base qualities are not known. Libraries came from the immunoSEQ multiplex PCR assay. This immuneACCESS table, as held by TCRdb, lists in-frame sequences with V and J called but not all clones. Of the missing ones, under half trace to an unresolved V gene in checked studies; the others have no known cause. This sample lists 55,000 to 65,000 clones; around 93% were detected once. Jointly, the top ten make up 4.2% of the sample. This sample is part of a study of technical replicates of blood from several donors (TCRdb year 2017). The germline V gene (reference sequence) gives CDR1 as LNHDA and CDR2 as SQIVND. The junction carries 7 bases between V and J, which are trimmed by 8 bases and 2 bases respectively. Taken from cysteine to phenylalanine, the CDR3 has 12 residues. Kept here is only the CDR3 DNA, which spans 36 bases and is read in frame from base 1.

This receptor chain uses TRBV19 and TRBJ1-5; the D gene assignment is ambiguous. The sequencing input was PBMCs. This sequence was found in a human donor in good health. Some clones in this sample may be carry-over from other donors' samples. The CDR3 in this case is CASLTGNQPQHF. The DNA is TGTGCCAGTCTCACGGGCAATCAGCCCCAGCATTTT.